The TCR beta chain described here comes from a study of OX40 agonist ivuxolimab in advanced cancers. At the level of the study: The group had a mean age of 60 years, ranged from roughly 20 to 80, and was roughly 80% male. Study-wide results and limits: What antigens the expanded peripheral T cells recognized was never established. CD4+ and CD8+ blood T cells expanded clonally by week 6 at 0.1 to 3.0 mg/kg.

This clone was detected once. Its antigen is currently unknown. Germline V CDR1 and CDR2: SGHKS, YYEKEE (reference sequence). The CDR3 is made up of 13 amino acids. V dropped 0 bases and J dropped 4 bases, with 6 bases sitting between them. Sequencing used immunoSEQ multiplex PCR; TCRdb keeps in-frame clones, though not all of them. The top ten clones hold around 10% of a sample with 45,000 to 65,000 clones, over 75% of them seen once. Sequencing used CD4+ or CD8+ T cells sorted from blood, obtained in a trial of the OX40 agonist ivuxolimab. This clonotype originated in an adult with an advanced solid tumor such as melanoma, head and neck, liver or kidney cancer. This rearrangement joins TRBV5-5 to TRBJ2-3; D gene uncertain. The CDR3 region has the DNA TGTGCCAGCAGCTTGGAGGGATCAGATACGCAGTATTTT. Protein sequence: CASSLEGSDTQYF.